This TCR beta chain was sequenced during a study of CD8+CD57+ T cells in acquired aplastic anemia (dated by TCRdb to the late 2010s). In terms of the full investigation: On average, sorted CD4+ and CD8+ cells yielded around 3.5 ug of extracted DNA, with a range of 0.2 to 27.4 ug. CD8+CD57+ expansion was defined as frequency above the mean frequency observed in healthy subjects. What the study reported, not specific to this receptor: Patients and healthy controls showed no significant difference in CD8+ Simpson's diversity (P=0.060). Although around 30 CD8+ CDR3 sequences were shared by patients and controls, these sequences appeared highly expressed in patients and within the immunodominant clones of patients.

Patients chosen for sequencing had shown expansion of CD8+CD57+ cells by flow cytometry. Every patient had severe acquired aplastic anemia, diagnosed using the International Study of Aplastic Anemia and Agranulocytosis and Camitta criteria. Patients had received no therapy at the time of blood sampling. TCR repertoires of sorted CD4+ and CD8+ blood T cells from severe aplastic anemia patients and healthy subjects were deep-sequenced in the study. Patients were enrolled in the USA under clinicaltrials.gov protocols 00001620, 01623167, 00001397, 00071045, 00081523 and 00961064. Ficoll-Paque density gradient centrifugation was used to isolate peripheral blood mononuclear cells. Before DNA was extracted, CD4+ and CD8+ T cells were sorted using either FACS or magnetic beads. There are a few counts of this clonotype. Its antigen is still unknown. Per-nucleotide qualities are absent, and no much larger clonotype sits a single base away.

V is shortened by 4 bases, J by 7 bases, and the region joining them spans 14 bases. The germline V gene provides CDR1 SGHDT and CDR2 YYEEEE. Reading from cysteine to phenylalanine, the CDR3 counts 13 amino acids. CDR3 DNA is the only sequence kept; it has 39 bases, read in frame from the first base. TCR beta VDJ combination and CDR3 sequence profiling used genomic DNA as the template. TCR repertoire sequencing was run on an Illumina HiSeq 2000. The source study handled its data this way. TRBV/TRBJ rearrangement plots, CDR3 size and DJ length profiles, and Simpson's diversity index were used to assess repertoires. The most abundant DNA sequence in the deep sequencing data was defined as the immunodominant clone. CDR3 amino acid sequences were checked for sharing across subjects and were also compared against the VDJdb database and published repertoires. The public reads were quality trimmed at Q25 with fastp and then assembled into clones with MiXCR by TCRdb, keeping productive beta chains. Rows merge per CDR3 protein into single entries with the most common DNA and genes. The V and J calls, along with clone size, are taken from TCRdb and not from the paper's own processing. Here the sample has just over 450,000 distinct CDR3 sequences; 25% to 40% occur a single time. The top ten clonotypes cover roughly 0.8% of the sample.

Sequencing input: sorted CD4+, CD8+, or CD8+CD57+ T cells (not recorded which) from PBMCs. The chain couples TRBV5-6 to TRBJ2-5; too little of a D gene remains to name it. The clonotype comes from a human donor with aplastic anemia. The DNA sequence is as follows: TGTGCCAGCAGCGAATTTACCGGGCCGACCCAGTACTTC. It translates as CASSEFTGPTQYF.